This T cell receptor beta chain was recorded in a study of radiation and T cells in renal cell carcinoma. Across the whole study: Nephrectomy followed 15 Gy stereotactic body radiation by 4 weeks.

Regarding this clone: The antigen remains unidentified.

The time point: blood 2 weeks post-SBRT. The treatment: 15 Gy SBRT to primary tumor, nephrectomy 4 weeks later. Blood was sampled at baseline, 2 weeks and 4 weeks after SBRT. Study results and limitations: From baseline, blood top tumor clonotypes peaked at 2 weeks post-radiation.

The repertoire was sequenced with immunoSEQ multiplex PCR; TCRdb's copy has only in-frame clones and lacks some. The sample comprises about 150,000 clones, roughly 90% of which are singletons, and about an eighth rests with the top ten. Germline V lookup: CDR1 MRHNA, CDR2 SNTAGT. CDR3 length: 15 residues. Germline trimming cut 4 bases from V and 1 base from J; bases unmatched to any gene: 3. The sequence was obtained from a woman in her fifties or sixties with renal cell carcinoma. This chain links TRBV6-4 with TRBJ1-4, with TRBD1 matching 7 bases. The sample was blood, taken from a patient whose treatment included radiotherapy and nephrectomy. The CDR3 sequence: CASSAQGGTNEKLFF. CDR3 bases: TGTGCCAGCAGTGCCCAGGGGGGAACTAATGAAAAACTGTTTTTT.